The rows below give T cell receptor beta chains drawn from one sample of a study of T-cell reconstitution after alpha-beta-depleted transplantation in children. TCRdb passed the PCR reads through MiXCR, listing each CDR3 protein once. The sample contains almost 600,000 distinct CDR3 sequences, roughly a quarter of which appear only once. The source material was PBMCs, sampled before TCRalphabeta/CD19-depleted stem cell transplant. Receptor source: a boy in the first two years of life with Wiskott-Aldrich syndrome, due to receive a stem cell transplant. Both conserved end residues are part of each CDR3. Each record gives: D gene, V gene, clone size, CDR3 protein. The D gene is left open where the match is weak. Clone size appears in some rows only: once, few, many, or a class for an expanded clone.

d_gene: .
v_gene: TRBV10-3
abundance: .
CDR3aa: CAISDLGVNEQFF

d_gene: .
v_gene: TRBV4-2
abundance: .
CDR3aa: CASSQDLGGSPLHF

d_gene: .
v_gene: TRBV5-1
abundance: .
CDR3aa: CASSKKDGSYEQYF

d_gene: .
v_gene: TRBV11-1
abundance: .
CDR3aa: CASSRAEEQYF

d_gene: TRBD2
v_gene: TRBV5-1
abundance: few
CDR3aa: CASSFTSGFGEQYF

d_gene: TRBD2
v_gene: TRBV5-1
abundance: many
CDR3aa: CASSLTSGSSYNEQFF

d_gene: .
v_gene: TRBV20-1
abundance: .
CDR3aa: CSALLGLPRNTQYF

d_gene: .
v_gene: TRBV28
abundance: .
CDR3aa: CASTPVVSTGPYYGYTF

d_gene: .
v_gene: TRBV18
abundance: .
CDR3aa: CASSPMGLAYEQYF

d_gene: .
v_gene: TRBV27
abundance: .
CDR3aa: CASSLIPGLGYYNSPLHF

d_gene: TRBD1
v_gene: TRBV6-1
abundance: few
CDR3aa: CASSSGTGGPGELFF

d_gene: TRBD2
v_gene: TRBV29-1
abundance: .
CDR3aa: CSVPGGSSGRILNEQFF

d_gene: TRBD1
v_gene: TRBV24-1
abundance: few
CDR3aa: CATGTGIFNEQFF

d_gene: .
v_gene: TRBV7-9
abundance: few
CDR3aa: CASSFSLGGREETQYF

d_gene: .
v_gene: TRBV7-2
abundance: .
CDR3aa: CASSLGQPMLYEQYF

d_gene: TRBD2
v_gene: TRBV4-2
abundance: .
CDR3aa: CASSQGKASGSFSYEQYF

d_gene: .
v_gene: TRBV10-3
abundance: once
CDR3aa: CATRPGTGELFF

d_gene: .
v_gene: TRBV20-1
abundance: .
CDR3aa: CSAKQGGLLGELFF

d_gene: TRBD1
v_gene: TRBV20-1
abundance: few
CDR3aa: CSASDRTGYGDTQYF

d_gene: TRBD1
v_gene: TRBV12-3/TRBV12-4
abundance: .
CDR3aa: CASRQGATEAFF

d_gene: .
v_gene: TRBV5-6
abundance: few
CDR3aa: CASSGITSGTDTQYF

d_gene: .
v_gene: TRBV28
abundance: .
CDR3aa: CASSFFYRTYEQYF

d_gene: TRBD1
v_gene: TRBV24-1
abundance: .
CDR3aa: CATSDRDRGRETQYF

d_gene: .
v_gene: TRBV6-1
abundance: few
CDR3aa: CASGSYEQFF

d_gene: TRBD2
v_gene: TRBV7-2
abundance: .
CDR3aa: CASSLAGTSGRGQETQYF

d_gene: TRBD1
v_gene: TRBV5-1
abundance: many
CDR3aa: CASSPTGDYGYTF

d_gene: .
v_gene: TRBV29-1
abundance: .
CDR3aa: CSALGEDYTGELFF

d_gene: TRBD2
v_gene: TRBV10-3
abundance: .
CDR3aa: CAIGTSGNRADTQYF

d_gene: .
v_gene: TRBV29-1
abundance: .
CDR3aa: CSVGAVLSTDTQYF

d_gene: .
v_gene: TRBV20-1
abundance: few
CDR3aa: CSAGSGRASTDTQYF

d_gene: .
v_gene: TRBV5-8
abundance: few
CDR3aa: CASTRGGRGAQTEAFF

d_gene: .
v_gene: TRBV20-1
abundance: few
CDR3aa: CSATRQGGFTDTQYF

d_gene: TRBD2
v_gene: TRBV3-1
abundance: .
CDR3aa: CASSQASGRGSEQFF

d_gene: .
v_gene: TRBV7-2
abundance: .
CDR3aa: CASSFPNQETQYF

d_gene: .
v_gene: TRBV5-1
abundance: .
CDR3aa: CASSRDSGPGELFF

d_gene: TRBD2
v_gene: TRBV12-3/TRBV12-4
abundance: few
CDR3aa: CASTQTSGPYNEQFF

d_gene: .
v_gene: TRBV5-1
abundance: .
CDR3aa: CASSLRSGRQETQYF

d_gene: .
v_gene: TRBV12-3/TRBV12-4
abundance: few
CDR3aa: CASSFRTLYNSPLHF

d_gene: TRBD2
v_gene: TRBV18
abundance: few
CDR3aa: CASSLLLAGGPDTQYF

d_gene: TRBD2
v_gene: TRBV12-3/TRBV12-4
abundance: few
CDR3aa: CASSSAGGTDTQYF

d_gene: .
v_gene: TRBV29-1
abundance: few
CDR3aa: CSVDPGRTGELFF

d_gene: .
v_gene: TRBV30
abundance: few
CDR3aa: CAWAFRVNTEAFF

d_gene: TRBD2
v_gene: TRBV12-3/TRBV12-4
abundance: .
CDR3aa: CASSPSTGTSGRNIQYF

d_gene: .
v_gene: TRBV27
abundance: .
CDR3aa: CASSLTGIYNEQFF

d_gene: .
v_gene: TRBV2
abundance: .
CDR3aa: CASSDGQSYGYTF

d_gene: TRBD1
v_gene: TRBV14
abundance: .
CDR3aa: CASSQGTGGPNEQFF

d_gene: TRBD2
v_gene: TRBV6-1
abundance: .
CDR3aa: CASSTPTSGTTDTQYF

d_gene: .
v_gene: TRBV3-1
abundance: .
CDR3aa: CASSRVGEVLYEQYF

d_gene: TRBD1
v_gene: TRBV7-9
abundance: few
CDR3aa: CASSAAGTGVDNEQFF

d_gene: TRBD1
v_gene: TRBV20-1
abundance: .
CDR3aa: CSARIQGNYGYTF

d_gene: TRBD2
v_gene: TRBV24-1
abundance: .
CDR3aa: CATSDPGTSGHNEQFF

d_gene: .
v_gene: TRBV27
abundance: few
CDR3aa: CASSSRGFWTEAFF

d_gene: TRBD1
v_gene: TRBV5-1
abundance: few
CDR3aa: CASSLTGGRTEAFF

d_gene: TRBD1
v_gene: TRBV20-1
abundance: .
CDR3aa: CSATGTGRYEQYF